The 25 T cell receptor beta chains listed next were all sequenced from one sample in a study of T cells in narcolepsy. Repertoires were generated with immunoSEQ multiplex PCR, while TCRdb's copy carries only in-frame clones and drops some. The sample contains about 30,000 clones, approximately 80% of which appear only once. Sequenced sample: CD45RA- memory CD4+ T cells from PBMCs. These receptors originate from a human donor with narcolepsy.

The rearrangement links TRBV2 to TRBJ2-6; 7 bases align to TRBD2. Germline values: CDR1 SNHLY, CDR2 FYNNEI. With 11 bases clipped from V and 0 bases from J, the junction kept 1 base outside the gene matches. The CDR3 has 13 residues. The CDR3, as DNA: TGTGCCCGGGGGGTCTCTGGGGCCAACGTCCTGACTTTC. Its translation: CARGVSGANVLTF.

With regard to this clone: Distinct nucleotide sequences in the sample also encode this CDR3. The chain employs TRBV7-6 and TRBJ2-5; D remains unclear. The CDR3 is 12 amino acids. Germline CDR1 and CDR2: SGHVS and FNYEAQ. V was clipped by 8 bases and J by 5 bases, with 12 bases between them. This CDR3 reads CASCMLGETQYF. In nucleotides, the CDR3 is TGTGCCAGCTGCATGCTTGGGGAGACCCAGTACTTC.

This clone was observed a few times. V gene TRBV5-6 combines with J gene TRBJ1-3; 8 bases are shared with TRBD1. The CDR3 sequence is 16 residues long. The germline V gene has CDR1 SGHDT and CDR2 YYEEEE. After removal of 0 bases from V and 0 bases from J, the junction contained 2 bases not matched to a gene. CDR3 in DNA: TGTGCCAGCAGCTTGGGGACAGGGATCTCTGGAAACACCATATATTTT. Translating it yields CASSLGTGISGNTIYF.

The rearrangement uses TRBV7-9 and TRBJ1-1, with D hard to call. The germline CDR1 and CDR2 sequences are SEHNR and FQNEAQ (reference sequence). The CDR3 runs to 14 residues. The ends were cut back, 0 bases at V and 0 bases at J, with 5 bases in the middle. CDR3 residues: CASSLALVNTEAFF. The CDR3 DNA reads TGTGCCAGCAGCTTAGCGCTGGTGAACACTGAAGCTTTCTTT.

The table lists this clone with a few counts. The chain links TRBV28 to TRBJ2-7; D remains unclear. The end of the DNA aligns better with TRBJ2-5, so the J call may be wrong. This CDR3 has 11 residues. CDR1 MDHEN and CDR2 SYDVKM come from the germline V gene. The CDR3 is CASSPSGTQYF. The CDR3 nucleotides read TGTGCCAGCTCACCCTCCGGGACCCAGTACTTC.

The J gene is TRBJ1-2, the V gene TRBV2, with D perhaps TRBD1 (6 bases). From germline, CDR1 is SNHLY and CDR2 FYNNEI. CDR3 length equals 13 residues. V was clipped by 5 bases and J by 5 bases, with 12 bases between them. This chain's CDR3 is CASSNRAFYGYTF. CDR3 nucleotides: TGTGCCAGCAGTAACAGGGCGTTTTATGGCTACACCTTC.

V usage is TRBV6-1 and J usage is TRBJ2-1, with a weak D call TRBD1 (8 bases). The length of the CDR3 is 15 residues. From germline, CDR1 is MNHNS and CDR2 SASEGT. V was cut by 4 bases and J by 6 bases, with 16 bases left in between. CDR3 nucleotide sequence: TGTGCCAGCAGTGTGGACAGGGAGGGTTTCAATGAGCAGTTCTTC. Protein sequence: CASSVDREGFNEQFF.

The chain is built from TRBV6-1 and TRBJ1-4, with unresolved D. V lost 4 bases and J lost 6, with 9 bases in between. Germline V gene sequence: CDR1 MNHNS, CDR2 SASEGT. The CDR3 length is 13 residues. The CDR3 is CASSAVSHEKLFF. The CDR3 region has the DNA TGTGCCAGCAGTGCGGTTTCGCATGAAAAACTGTTTTTT.

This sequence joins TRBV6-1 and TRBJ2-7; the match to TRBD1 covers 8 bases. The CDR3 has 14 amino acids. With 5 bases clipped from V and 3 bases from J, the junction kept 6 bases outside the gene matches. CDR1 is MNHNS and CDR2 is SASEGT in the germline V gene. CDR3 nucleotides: TGTGCCAGCAGTCCGGACAGGGTAAGCTACGAGCAGTACTTC. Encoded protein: CASSPDRVSYEQYF.

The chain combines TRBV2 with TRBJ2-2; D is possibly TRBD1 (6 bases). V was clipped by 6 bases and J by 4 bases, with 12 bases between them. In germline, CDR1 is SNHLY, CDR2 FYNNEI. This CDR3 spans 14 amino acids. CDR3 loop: CASSEQGPTGELFF. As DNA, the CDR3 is TGTGCCAGCAGCGAACAGGGTCCCACCGGGGAGCTGTTTTTT.

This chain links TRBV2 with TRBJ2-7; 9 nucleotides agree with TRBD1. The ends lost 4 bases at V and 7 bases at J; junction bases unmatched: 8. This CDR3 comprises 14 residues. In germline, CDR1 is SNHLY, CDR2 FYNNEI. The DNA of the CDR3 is TGTGCCAGCAGTGCACAGGGGGCGCCCCAAGAGCAGTACTTC. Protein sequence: CASSAQGAPQEQYF.

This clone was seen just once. The CDR3 is CASSGKLRNQPQHF. The DNA of the CDR3 is TGTGCCAGCAGTGGTAAGCTGCGCAATCAGCCCCAGCATTTT. This chain links TRBV6-4 with TRBJ1-5; D is unresolved. This CDR3 is built from 14 residues. V shed 4 bases and J shed 2 bases, with 9 bases lying between them. The V gene's germline CDR1 is MRHNA and CDR2 SNTAGT.

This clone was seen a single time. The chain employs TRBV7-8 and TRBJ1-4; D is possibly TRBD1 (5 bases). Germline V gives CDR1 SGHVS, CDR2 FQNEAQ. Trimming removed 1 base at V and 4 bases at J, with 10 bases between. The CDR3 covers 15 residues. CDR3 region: CASSLGGGNNEKLFF. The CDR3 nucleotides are TGTGCCAGCAGCTTAGGGGGCGGAAATAATGAAAAACTGTTTTTT.

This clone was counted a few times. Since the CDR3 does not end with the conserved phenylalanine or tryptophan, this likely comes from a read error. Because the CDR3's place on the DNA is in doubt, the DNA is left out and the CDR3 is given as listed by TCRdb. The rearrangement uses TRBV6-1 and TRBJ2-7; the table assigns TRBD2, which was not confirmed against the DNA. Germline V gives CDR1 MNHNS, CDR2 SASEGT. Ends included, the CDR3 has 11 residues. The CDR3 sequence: CASGVGRAEVL.

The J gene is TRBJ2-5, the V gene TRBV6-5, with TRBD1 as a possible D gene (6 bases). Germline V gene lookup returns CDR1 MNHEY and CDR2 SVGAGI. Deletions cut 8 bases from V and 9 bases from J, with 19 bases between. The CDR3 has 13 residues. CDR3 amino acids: CASGGDRNEAQYF. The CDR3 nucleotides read TGTGCCAGCGGAGGAGACAGGAATGAGGCCCAGTACTTC.

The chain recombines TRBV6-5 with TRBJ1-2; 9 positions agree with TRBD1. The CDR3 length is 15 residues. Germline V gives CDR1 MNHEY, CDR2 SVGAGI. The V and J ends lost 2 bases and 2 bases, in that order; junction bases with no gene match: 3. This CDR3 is CASSYTGTGNYGYTF. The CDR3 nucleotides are TGTGCCAGCAGTTACACAGGGACAGGGAACTATGGCTACACCTTC.

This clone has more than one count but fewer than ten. The CDR3 spells CASSSERQGGTNEKLFF. CDR3 bases: TGTGCCAGCAGTTCAGAAAGACAGGGCGGGACTAATGAAAAACTGTTTTTT. The chain couples TRBV7-9 to TRBJ1-4; 7 bases are a match to TRBD1. This CDR3 spans 17 amino acids. Germline CDR1 is SEHNR and CDR2 is FQNEAQ (reference sequence). The trim removed 6 bases at V and 2 bases at J, leaving 12 bases unmatched.

In DNA, the CDR3 is TGCGCCAGCAGCTACCAATCAGGGTACGAGCAGTACTTC. Its translation is CASSYQSGYEQYF. The J gene is TRBJ2-7, the V gene TRBV5-1; maybe TRBD1 (5 bases). In germline, CDR1 is SGHRS, CDR2 YFSETQ. Trimming took 3 bases from V and 4 from J, leaving 11 bases between them. CDR3 length equals 13 residues.

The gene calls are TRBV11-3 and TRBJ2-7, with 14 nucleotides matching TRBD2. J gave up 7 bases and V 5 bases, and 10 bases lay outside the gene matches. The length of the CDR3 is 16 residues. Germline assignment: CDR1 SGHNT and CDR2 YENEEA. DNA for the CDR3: TGTGCCAGCAGCGCGACTAGCGGGAGGGCCCCTCGGGAGCAGTACTTC. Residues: CASSATSGRAPREQYF. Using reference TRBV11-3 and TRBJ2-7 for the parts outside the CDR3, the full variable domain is EAGVVQSPRYKIIEKKQPVAFWCNPISGHNTLYWYLQNLGQGPELLIRYENEEAVDDSQLPKDRFSAERLKGVDSTLKIQPAELGDSAVYLCASSATSGRAPREQYFGPGTRLTVT.

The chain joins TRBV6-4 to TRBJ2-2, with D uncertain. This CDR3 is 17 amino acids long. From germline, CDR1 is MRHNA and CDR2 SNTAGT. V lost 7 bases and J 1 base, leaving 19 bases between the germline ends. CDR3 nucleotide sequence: TGTGCCAGCATGAAAAACTTAGACCTAGGGAACACCGGGGAGCTGTTTTTT. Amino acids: CASMKNLDLGNTGELFF.

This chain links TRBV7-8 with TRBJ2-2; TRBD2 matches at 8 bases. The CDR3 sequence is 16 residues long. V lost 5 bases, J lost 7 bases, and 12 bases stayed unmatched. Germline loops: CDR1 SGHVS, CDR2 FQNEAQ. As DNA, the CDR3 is TGTGCCAGCAGCGCGGTAATCCTCGGGAGGGTCGGGGAGCTGTTTTTT. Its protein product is CASSAVILGRVGELFF.

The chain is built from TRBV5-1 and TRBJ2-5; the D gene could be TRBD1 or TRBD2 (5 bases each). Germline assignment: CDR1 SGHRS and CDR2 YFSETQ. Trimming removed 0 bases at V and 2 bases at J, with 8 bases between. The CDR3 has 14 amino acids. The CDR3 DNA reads TGCGCCAGCAGCTTGGCCTGGGGGCAAGAGACCCAGTACTTC. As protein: CASSLAWGQETQYF. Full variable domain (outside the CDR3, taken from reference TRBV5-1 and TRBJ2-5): KAGVTQTPRYLIKTRGQQVTLSCSPISGHRSVSWYQQTPGQGLQFLFEYFSETQRNKGNFPGRFSGRQFSNSRSEMNVSTLELGDSALYLCASSLAWGQETQYFGPGTRLLVL.

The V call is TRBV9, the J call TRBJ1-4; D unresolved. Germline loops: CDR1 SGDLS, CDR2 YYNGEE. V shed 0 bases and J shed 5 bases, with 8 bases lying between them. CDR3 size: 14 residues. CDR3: CASSVVPGNEKLFF. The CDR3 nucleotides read TGTGCCAGCAGCGTAGTGCCGGGGAATGAAAAACTGTTTTTT.

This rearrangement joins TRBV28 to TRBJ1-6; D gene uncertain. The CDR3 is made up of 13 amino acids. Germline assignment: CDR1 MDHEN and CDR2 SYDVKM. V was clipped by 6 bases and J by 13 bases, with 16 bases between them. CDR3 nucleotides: TGTGCCAGCAGGCAAACCTCCATAGAGCCCCTCCACTTT. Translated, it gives CASRQTSIEPLHF.

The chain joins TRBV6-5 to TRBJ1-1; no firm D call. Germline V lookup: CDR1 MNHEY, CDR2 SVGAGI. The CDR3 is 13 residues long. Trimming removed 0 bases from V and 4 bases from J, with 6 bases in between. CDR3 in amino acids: CASSYSASTEAFF. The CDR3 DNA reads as TGTGCCAGCAGTTACTCGGCGAGCACTGAAGCTTTCTTT.